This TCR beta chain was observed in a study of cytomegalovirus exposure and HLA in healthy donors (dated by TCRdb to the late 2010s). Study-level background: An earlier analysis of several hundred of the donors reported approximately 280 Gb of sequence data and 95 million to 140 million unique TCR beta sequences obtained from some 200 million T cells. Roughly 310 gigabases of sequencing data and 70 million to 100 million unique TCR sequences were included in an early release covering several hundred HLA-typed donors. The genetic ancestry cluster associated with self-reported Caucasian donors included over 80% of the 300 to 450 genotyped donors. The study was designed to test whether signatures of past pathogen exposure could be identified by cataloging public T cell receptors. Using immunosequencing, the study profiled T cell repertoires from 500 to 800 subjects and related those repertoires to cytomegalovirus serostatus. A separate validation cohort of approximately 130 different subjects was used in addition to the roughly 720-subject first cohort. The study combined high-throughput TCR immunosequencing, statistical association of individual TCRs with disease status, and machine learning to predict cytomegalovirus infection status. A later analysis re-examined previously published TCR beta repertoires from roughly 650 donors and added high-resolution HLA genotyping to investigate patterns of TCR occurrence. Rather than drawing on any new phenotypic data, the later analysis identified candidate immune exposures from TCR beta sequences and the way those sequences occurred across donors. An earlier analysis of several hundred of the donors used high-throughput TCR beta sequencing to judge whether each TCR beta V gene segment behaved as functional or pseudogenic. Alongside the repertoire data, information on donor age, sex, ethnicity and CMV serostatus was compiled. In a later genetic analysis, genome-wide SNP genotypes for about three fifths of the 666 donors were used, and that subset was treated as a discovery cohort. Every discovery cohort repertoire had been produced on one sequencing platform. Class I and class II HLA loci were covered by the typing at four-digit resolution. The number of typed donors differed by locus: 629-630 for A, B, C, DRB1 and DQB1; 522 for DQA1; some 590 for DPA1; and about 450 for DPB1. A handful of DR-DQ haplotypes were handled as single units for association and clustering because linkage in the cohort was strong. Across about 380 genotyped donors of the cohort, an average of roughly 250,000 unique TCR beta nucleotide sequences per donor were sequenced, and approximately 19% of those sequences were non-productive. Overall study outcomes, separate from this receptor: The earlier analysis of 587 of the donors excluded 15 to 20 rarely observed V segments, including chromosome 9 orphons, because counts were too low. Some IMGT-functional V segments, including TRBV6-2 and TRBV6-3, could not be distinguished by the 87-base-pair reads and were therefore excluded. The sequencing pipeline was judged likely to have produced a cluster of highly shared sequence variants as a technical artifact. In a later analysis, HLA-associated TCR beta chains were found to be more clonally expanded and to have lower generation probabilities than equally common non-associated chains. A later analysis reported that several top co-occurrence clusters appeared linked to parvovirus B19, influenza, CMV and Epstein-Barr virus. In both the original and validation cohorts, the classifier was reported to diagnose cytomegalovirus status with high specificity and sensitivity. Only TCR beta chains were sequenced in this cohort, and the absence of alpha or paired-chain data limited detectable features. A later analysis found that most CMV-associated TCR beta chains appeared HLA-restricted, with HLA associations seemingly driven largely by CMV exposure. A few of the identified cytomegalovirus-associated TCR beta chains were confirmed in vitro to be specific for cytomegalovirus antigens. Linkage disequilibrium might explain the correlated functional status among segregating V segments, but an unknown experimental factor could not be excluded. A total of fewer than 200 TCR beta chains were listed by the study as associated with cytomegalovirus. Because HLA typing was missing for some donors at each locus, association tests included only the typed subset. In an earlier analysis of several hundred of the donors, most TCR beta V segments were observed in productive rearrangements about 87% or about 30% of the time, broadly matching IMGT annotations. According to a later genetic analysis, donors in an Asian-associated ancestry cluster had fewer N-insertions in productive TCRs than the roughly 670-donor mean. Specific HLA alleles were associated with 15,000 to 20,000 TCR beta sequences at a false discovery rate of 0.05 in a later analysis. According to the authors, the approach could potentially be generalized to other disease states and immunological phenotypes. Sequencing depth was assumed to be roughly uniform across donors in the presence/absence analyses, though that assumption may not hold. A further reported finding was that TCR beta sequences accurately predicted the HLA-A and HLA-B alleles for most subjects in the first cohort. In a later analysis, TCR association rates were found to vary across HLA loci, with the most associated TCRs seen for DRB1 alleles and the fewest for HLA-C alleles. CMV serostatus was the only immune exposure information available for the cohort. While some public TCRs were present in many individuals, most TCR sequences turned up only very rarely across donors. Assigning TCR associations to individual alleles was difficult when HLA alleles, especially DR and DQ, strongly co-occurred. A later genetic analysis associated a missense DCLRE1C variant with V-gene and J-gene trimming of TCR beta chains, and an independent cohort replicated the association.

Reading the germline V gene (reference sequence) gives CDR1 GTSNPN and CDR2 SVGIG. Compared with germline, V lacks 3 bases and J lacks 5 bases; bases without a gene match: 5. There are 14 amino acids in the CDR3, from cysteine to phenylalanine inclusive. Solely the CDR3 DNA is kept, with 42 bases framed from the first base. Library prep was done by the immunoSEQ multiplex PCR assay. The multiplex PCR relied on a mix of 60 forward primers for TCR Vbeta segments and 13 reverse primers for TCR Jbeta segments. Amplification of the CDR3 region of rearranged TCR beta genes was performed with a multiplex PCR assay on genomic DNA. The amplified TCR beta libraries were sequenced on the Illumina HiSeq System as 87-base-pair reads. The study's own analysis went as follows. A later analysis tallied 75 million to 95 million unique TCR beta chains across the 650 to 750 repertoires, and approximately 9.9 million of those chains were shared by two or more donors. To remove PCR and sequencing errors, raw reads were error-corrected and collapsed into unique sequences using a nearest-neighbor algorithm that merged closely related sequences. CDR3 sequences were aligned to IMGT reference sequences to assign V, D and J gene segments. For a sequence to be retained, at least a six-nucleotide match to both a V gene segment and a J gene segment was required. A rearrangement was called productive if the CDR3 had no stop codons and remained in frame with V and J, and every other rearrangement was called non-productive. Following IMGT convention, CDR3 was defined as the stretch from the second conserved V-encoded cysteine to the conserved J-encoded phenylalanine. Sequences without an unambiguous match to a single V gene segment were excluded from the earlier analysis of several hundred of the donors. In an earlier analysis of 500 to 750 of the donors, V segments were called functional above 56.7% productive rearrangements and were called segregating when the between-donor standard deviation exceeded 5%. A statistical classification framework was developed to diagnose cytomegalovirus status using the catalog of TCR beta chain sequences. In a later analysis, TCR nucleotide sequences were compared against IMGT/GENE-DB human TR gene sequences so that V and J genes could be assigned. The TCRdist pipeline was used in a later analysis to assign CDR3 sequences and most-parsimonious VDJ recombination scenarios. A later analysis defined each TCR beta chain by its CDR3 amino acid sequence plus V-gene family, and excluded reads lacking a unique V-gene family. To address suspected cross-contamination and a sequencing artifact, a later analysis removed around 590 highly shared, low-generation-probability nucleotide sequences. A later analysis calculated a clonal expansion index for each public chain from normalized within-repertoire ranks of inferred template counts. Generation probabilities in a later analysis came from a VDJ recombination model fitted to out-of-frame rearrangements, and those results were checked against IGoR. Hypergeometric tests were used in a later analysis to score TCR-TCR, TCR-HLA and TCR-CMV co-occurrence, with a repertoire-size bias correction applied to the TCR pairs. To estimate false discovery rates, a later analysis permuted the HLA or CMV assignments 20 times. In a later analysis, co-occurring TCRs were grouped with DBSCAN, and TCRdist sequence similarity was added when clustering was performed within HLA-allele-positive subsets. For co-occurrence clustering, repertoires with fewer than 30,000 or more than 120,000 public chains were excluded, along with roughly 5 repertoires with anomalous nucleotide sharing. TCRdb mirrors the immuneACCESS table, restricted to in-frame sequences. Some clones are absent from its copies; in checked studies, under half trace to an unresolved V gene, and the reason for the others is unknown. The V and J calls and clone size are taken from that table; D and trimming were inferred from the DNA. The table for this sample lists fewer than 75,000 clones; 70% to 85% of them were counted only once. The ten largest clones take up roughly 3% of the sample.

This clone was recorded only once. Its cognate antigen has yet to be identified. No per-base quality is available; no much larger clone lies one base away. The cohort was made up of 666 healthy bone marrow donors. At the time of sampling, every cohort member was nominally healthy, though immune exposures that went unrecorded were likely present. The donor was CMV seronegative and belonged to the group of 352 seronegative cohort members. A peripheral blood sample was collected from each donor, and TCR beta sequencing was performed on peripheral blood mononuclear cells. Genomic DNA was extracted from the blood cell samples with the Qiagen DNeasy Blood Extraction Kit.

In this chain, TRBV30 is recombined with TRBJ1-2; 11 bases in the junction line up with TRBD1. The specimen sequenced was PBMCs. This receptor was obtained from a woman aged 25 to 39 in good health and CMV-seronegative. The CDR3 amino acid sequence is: CAWRWTGGRYGYTF. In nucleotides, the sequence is TGTGCCTGGAGGTGGACAGGGGGCCGATATGGCTACACCTTC.